The present entry profiles one TCR beta chain with its context. As yet, its antigen is unknown. Each depressed patient was pairwise matched to a non-depressed control for sex, age, current smoking status and body mass index. CDR1 MNHEY and CDR2 SMNVEV come from the germline V gene (reference sequence). The CDR3 has 16 residues. V trimming: 0 bases; J trimming: 2 bases; junction bases outside the gene matches: 7. Repertoires were generated with immunoSEQ multiplex PCR, while TCRdb's copy carries only in-frame clones and drops some. This table has just over 20,000 clones, roughly 86% appearing once. This sample was included in a study of untreated major depressive disorder. Broader study findings: Sequencing comparisons covered only three preselected Vbeta families.

What was sequenced was CD4+ T cells from PBMCs. This receptor was obtained from a young woman in good health. This chain links TRBV27 with TRBJ2-7; 7 bases line up with TRBD1. The CDR3 coding sequence is TGTGCCAGCAGTTTATCGTTGGGGACAGCCCCCTACGAGCAGTACTTC. Its translation is CASSLSLGTAPYEQYF.